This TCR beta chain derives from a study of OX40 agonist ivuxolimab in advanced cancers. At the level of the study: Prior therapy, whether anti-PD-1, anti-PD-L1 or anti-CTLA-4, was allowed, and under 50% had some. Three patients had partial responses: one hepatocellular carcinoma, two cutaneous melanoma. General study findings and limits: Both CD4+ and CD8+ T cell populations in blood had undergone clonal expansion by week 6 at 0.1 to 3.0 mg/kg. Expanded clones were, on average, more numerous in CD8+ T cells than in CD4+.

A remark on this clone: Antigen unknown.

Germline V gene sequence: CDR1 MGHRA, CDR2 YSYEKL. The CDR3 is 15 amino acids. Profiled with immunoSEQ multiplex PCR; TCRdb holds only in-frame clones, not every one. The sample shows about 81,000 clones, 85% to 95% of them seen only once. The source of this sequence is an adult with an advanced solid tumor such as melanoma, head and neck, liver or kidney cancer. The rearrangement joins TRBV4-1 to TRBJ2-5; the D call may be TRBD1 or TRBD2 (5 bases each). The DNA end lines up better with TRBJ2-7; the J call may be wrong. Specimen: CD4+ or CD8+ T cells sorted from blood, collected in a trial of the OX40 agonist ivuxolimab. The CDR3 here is CASSQGSGATYEQYF. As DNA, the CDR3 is TGCGCCAGCAGCCAAGGGTCCGGGGCGACCTACGAGCAGTACTTC.